The clone carrying this T cell receptor (beta chain) was counted a few times. Its antigen is as yet unknown. The junction departs from the called germline gene at one end, perhaps through a read error. The sample is drawn from a study of post-analysis software for immune sequencing data. Overall study findings and caveats: About 5 TRBV segments (TRBV5-6, TRBV5-1 and TRBV20-1 among them) occurred more frequently in patients than in controls.

The CDR3 loop spans 13 amino acids. Germline CDR1 and CDR2: SGHTA and FQGTGA. TCR beta libraries were prepared from cDNA with unique molecular identifiers. TCRdb called the PCR reads again in MiXCR, with one record for every CDR3 protein. The table shows hundreds of thousands of distinct CDR3 sequences, with roughly half occurring only once. The sample was blood. The source of this sequence is a girl aged 10 to 17 with multiple sclerosis. This chain uses TRBV7-3 with TRBJ1-1, with unresolved D. The CDR3 loop reads CASSVTLGTEAFF. In nucleotides, the CDR3 is TGTGCCAGCAGCGTAACGTTGGGCACTGAAGCTTTCTTT.